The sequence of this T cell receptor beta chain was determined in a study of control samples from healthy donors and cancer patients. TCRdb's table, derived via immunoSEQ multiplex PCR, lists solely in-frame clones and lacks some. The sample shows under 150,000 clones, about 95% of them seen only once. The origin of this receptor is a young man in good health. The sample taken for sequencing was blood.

The CDR3 loop reads CASSPTRRLGEKLFF. CDR3 sequence (DNA): TGTGCCAGCAGTCCGACCCGTAGGTTAGGGGAAAAACTGTTTTTT. The J gene is TRBJ1-4, the V gene TRBV28; D not certain. This CDR3 comprises 15 residues. The germline V gene encodes CDR1 MDHEN and CDR2 SYDVKM. Trimming shortened V by 5 bases and J by 8 bases, and 18 bases separated the two germline ends.